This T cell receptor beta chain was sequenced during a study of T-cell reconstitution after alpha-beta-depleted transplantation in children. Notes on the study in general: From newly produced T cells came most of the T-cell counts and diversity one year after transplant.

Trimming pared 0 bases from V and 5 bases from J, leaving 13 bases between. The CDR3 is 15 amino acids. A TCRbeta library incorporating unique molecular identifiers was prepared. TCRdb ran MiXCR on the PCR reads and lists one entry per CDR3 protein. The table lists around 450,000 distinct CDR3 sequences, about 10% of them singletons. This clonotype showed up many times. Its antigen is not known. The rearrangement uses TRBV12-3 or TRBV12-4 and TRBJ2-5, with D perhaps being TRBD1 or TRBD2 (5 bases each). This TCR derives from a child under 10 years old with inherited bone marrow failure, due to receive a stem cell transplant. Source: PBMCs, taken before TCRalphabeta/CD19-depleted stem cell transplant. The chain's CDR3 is CASSLAGTNGETQYF. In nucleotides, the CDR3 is TGTGCCAGCAGTTTAGCTGGGACGAATGGCGAGACCCAGTACTTC.